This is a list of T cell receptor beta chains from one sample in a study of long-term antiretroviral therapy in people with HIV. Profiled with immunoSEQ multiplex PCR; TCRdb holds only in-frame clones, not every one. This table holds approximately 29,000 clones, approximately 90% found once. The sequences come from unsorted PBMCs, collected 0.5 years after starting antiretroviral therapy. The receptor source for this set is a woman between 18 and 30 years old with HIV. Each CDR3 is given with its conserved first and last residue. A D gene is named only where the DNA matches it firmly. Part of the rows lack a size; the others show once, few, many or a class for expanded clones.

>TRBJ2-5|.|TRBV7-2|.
TGTGCCAGCGCGGCCGGGGTCGAGACCCAGTACTTC
CASAAGVETQYF
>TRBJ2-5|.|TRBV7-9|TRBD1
TGTGCCAGCAGCTTAGAGGGGGCAGGCTCAGAGACCCAGTACTTC
CASSLEGAGSETQYF
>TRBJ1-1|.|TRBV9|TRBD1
TGTGCCAGCAGCCCCCGTCCGCTGACAGGGGTCGCAACTGAAGCTTTCTTT
CASSPRPLTGVATEAFF
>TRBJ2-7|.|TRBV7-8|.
TGTGCCAGCAGCTTAGTATCCTACTCCTACGAGCAGTACTTC
CASSLVSYSYEQYF
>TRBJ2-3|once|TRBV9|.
TGTGCCAGCAGCGGAACCCTGAGAGACACAGATACGCAGTATTTT
CASSGTLRDTDTQYF
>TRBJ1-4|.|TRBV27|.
TGTGCCAGCAGTAGGGGGGTGAATAATGAAAAACTGTTTTTT
CASSRGVNNEKLFF
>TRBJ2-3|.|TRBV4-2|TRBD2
TGTGCCAGCAGCCAAGATATCAGGGCTAGCGGGCGAAATACGCAGTATTTT
CASSQDIRASGRNTQYF
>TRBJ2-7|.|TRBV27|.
TGTGCCAGCGGTTGGAGCTCCTACGAGCAGTACTTC
CASGWSSYEQYF
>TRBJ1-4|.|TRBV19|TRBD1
TGTGCCAGTACTTCGACAGGGGCTAATGAAAAACTGTTTTTT
CASTSTGANEKLFF
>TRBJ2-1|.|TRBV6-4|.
TGTGCCAGCAGCGCGGTAAGCGTCGGTGAGCAGTTCTTC
CASSAVSVGEQFF
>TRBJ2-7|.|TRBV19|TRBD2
TGTGCCAGTAGTTTGACAGCGGGAGGGCCTCACGAGCAGTACTTC
CASSLTAGGPHEQYF
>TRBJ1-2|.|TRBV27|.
TGTGCCAGCAGTAACGACCCGTCGGTTTATGGCTACACCTTC
CASSNDPSVYGYTF
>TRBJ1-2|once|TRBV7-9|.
TGTGCCAGCAGCTTAGCCGCTAACTATGGCTACACCTTC
CASSLAANYGYTF
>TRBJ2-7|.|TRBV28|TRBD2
TGTGCCAGCAGTTTCGCGGGGGGCGGGGTCTCCTACGAGCAGTACTTC
CASSFAGGGVSYEQYF
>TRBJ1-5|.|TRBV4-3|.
TGCGCCAGCAGCCAAGATCGGGGTCAGCCCCAGCATTTT
CASSQDRGQPQHF
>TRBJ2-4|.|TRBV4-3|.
TGCGCCAGCAGCCAAGACCCCTTAGTCCTGGGGAACATTCAGTACTTC
CASSQDPLVLGNIQYF
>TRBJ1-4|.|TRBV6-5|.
TGTGCCAGCAGTAACACGTTTAATGAAAAACTGTTTTTT
CASSNTFNEKLFF
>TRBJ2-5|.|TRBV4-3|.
TGCGCCAGCAGCCAAGATCTAAGAAGGGTAAGGCTCGATGGACGAGAGACCCAGTACTTC
CASSQDLRRVRLDGRETQYF
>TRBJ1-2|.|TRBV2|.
TGTGCCAGCAGTGGCCAGGTTGTGTATGGCTACACCTTC
CASSGQVVYGYTF
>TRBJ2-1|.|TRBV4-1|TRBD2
TGCGCCAGCAGCCAACCCCCTTCCGGGACTAGTCTGTTCTTC
CASSQPPSGTSLFF
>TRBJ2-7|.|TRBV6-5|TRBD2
TGTGCCAGCAGTTACTCGGATGCTAGCGGGACCTACGAGCAGTACTTC
CASSYSDASGTYEQYF
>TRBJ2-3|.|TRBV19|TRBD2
TGTGCCAGTGCCCCCTTCGCGGGAGCGCTAGATACGCAGTATTTT
CASAPFAGALDTQYF
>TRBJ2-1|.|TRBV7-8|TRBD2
TGTGCCAGCAGCTTACCACTAGCGGGAGGGTACAATGAGCAGTTCTTC
CASSLPLAGGYNEQFF
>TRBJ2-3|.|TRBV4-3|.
TGCGCCAGCAGCCAATTCCCCTACTGGCGGCCCACAGATACGCAGTATTTT
CASSQFPYWRPTDTQYF
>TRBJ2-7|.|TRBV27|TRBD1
TGTGCCAGCAGCGACAGGGGATACGAGCAGTACTTC
CASSDRGYEQYF
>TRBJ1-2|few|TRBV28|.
TGTGCCAGCAGTTTTCTGGGAAGAACAGGGCCTTATGGCTACACCTTC
CASSFLGRTGPYGYTF